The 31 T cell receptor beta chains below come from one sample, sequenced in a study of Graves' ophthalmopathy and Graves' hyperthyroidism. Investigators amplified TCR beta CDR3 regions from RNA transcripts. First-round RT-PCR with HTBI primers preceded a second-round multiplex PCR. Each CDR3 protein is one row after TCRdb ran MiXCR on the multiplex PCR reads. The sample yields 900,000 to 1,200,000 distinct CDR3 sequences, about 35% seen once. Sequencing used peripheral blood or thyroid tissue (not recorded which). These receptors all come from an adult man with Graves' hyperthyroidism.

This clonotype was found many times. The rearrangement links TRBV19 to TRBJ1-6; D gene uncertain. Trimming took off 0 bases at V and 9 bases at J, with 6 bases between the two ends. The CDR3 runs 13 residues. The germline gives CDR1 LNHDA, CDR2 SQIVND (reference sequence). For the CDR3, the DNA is TGTGCCAGTAGTATAGACCCCGCTTCACCCCTCCACTTT. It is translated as CASSIDPASPLHF. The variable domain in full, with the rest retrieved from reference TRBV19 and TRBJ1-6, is DGGITQSPKYLFRKEGQNVTLSCEQNLNHDAMYWYRQDPGQGLRLIYYSQIVNDFQKGDIAEGYSVSREKKESFPLTVTSAQKNPTAFYLCASSIDPASPLHFGNGTRLTVT.

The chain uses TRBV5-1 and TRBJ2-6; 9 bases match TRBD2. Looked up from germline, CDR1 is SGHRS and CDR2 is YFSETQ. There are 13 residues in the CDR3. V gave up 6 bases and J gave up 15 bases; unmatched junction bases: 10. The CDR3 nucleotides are TGCGCCAGCACGAGGACAGGCGGGGGGGGCCTGACTTTC. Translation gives CASTRTGGGGLTF.

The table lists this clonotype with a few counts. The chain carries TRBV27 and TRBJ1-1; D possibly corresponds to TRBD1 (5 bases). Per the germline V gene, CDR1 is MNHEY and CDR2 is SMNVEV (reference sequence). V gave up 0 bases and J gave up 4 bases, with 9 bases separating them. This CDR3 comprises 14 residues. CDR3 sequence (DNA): TGTGCCAGCAGTTTATCCCGTGGGACCACTGAAGCTTTCTTT. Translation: CASSLSRGTTEAFF.

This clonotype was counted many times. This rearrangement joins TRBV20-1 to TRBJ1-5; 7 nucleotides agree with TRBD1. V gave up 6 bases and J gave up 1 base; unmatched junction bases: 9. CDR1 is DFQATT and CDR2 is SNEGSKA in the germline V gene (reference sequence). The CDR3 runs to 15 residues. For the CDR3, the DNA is TGCAGTGCCGTAAAGGGGGCGGGAAGCAATCAGCCCCAGCATTTT. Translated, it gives CSAVKGAGSNQPQHF.

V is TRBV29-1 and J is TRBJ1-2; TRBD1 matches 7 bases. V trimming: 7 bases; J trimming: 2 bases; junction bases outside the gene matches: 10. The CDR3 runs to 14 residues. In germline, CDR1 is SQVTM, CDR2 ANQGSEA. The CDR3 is CSAGQMDSNYGYTF. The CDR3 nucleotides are TGCAGCGCGGGACAGATGGACAGCAACTATGGCTACACCTTC. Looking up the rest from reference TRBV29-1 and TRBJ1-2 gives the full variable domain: SAVISQKPSRDICQRGTSLTIQCQVDSQVTMMFWYRQQPGQSLTLIATANQGSEATYESGFVIDKFPISRPNLTFSTLTVSNMSPEDSSIYLCSAGQMDSNYGYTFGSGTRLTVV.

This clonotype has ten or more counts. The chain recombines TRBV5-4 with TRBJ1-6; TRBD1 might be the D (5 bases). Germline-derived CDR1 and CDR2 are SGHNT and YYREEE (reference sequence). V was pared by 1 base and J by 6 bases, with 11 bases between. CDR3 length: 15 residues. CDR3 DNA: TGTGCCAGCAGCTTGTCCCAGACAGCTAATTCACCCCTCCACTTT. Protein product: CASSLSQTANSPLHF. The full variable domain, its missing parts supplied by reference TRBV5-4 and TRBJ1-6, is ETGVTQSPTHLIKTRGQQVTLRCSSQSGHNTVSWYQQALGQGPQFIFQYYREEENGRGNFPPRFSGLQFPNYSSELNVNALELDDSALYLCASSLSQTANSPLHFGNGTRLTVT.

The CDR3 here is CASSQTGGTSGGQETQYF. DNA of the CDR3: TGCGCCAGCAGCCAAACAGGGGGCACTAGCGGAGGCCAAGAGACCCAGTACTTC. This chain joins TRBV4-1 and TRBJ2-5; D perhaps matches TRBD1 (9 bases). The CDR3 runs to 18 residues. Trimming removed 2 bases at V and 1 base at J, with 20 bases between. Germline-derived CDR1 and CDR2 are MGHRA and YSYEKL.

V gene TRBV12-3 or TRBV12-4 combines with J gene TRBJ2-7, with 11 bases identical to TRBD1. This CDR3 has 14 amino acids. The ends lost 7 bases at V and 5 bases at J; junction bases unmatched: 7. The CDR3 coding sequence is TGTGCCAGCACGACGCCGGGACAGGGGGACGAGCAGTACTTC. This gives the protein CASTTPGQGDEQYF.

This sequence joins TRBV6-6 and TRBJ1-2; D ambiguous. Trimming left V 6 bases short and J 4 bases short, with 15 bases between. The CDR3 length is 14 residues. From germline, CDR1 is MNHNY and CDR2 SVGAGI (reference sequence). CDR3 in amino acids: CASSPGAGGYGYTF. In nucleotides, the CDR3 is TGTGCCAGCAGCCCGGGAGCAGGAGGCTATGGCTACACCTTC.

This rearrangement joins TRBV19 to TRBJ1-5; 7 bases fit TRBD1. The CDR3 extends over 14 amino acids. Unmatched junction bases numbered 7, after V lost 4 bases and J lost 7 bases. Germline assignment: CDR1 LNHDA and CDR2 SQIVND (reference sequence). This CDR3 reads CASSTPGQVQPQHF. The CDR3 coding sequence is TGTGCCAGTAGTACCCCCGGACAGGTCCAGCCCCAGCATTTT.

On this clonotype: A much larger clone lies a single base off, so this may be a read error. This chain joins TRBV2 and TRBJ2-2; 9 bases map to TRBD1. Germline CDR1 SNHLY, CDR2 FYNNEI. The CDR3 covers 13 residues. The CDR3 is CASVTQGAGELLF. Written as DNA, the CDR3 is TGTGCCAGCGTGACACAGGGGGCCGGGGAGCTGTTGTTT.

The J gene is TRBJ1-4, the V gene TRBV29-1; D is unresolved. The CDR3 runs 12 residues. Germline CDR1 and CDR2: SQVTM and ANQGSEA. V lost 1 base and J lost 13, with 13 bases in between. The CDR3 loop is CSVEVVERGLFF. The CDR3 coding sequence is TGCAGCGTTGAAGTGGTAGAACGGGGACTGTTTTTT.

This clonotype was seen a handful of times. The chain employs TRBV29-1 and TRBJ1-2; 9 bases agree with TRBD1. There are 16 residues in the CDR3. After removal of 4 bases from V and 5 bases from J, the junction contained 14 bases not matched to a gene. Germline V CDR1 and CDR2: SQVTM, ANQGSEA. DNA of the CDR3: TGCAGCGTTGTCTCAGTGTCCCGGGACAGGGCGTATGGCTACACCTTC. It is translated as CSVVSVSRDRAYGYTF. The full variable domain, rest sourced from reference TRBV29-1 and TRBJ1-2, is SAVISQKPSRDICQRGTSLTIQCQVDSQVTMMFWYRQQPGQSLTLIATANQGSEATYESGFVIDKFPISRPNLTFSTLTVSNMSPEDSSIYLCSVVSVSRDRAYGYTFGSGTRLTVV.

The CDR3 loop is CASSRGGVGTEAFF. Here the CDR3 DNA reads TGTGCCAGCAGCCGGGGGGGGGTTGGAACTGAAGCTTTCTTT. The J gene is TRBJ1-1, the V gene TRBV7-2; a weak D match, TRBD1 (5 bases). The CDR3 runs 14 residues. Trimming took 5 bases from V and 5 from J, leaving 15 bases between them. The germline V gene encodes CDR1 SGHTA and CDR2 FQGNSA.

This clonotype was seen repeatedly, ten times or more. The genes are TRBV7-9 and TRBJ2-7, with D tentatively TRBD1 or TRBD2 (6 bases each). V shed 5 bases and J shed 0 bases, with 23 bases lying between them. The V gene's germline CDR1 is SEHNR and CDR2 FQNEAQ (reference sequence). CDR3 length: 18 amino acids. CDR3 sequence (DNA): TGTGCCAGCAGCCCGCAAGCTGGAAGGGGGAGGCCCTCCTACGAGCAGTACTTC. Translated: CASSPQAGRGRPSYEQYF.

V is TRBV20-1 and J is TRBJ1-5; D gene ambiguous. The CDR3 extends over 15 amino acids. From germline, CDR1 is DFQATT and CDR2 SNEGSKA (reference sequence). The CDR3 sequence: CSAPDDRARNQPQHF. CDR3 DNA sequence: TGCAGCGCTCCAGACGACCGGGCCCGCAATCAGCCCCAGCATTTT.

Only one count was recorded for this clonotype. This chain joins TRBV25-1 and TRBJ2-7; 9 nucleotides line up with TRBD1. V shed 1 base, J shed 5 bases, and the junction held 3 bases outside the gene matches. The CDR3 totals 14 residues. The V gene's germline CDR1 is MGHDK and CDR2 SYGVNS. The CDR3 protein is CASSESRTGDEQYF. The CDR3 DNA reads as TGTGCCAGCAGTGAATCTAGGACAGGGGACGAGCAGTACTTC.

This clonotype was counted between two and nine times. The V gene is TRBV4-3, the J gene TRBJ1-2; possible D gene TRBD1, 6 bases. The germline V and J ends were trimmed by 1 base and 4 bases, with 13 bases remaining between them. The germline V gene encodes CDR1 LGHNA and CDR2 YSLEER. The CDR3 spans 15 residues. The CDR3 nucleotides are TGCGCCAGCAGCCAAGGGGGCGGACAGCCCTATGGCTACACCTTC. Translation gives CASSQGGGQPYGYTF.

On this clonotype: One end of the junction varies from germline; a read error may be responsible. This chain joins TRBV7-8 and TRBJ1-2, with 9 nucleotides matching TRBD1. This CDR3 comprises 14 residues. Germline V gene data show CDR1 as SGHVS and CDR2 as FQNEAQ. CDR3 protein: CATSLVDRGYGYTF. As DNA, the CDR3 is TGTGCCACCAGCTTAGTGGACAGGGGCTATGGCTACACCTTC.

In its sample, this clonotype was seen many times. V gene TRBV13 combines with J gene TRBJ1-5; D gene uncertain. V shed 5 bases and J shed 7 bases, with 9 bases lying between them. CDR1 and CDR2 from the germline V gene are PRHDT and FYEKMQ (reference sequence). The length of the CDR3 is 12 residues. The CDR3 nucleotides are TGTGCCAGCAGCACGGGGTACCAGCCCCAGCATTTT. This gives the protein CASSTGYQPQHF.

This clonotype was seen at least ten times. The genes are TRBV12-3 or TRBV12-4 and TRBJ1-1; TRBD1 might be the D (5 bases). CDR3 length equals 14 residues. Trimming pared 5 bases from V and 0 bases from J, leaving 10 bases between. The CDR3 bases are TGTGCCAGCAGTGGCAGGGCGGTGAACACTGAAGCTTTCTTT. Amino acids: CASSGRAVNTEAFF.

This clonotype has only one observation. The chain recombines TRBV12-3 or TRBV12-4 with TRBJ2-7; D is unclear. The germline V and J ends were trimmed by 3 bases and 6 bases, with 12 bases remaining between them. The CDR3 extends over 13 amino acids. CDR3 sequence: CASSFSLGREQYF. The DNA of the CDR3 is TGTGCCAGCAGTTTCAGTTTAGGCCGCGAGCAGTACTTC.

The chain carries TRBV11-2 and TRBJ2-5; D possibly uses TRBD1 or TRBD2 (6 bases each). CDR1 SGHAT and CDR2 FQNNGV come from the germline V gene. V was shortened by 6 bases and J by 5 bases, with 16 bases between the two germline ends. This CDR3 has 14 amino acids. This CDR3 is CASRRGTSWETQYF. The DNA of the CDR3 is TGTGCCAGCAGAAGGGGGACTTCCTGGGAGACCCAGTACTTC.

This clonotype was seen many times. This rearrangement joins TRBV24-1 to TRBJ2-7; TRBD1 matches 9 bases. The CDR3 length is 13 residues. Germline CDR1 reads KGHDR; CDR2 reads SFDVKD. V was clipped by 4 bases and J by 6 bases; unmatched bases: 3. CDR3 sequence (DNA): TGTGCCACCAGTGACACAGGGGGCGGCGAGCAGTACTTC. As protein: CATSDTGGGEQYF.

CDR3 in amino acids: CSLNRGLGETQYF. CDR3 coding DNA: TGCAGCTTGAACAGGGGCCTCGGAGAGACCCAGTACTTC. J is TRBJ2-5 and V is TRBV29-1; 7 bases line up with TRBD1. J lost 4 bases, V lost 8 bases, and 10 bases had no gene match. CDR1 is SQVTM, CDR2 ANQGSEA, per germline. The CDR3 runs 13 residues.

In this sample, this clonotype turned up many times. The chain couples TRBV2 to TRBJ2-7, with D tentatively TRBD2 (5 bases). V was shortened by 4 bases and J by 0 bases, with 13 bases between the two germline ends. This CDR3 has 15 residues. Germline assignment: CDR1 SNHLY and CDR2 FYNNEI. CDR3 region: CASSGGTGFSYEQYF. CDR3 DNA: TGTGCCAGCAGTGGGGGAACGGGGTTCTCCTACGAGCAGTACTTC.

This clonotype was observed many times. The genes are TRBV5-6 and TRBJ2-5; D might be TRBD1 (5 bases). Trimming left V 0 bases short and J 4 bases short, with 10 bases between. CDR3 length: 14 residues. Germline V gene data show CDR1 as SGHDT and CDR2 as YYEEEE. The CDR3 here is CASSLAGPRETQYF. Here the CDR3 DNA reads TGTGCCAGCAGCTTGGCAGGGCCAAGAGAGACCCAGTACTTC.

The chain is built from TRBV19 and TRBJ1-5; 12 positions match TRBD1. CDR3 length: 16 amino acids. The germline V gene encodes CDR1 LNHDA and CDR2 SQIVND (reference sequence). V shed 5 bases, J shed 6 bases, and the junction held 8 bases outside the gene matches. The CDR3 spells CASSATGTGGGQPQHF. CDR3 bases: TGTGCCAGTAGTGCAACCGGGACAGGGGGCGGTCAGCCCCAGCATTTT.

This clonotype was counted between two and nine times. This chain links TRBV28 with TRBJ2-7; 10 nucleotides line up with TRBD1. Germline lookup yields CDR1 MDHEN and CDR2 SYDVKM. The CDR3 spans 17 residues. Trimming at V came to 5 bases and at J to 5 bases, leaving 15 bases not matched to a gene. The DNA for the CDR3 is TGTGCCAGCAGTCCTGCTTTTGGGACAGGGGATGAACACGAGCAGTACTTC. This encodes CASSPAFGTGDEHEQYF.

CDR3 nucleotides: TGTGCCACCATGACCGGACAGGGCATCCAAGAGACCCAGTACTTC. Residues: CATMTGQGIQETQYF. The chain combines TRBV6-6 with TRBJ2-5; 8 bases line up with TRBD1. CDR3 length: 15 amino acids. The germline gives CDR1 MNHNY, CDR2 SVGAGI (reference sequence). Trimming took 10 bases from V and 1 from J; bases not matched to a gene: 11.

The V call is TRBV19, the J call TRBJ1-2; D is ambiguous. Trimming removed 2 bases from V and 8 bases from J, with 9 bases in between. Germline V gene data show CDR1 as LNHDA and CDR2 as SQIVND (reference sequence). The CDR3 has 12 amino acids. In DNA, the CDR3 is TGTGCCAGTAGTATACCGGCGGGAGGCTACACCTTC. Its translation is CASSIPAGGYTF. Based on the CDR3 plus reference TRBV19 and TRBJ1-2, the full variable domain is DGGITQSPKYLFRKEGQNVTLSCEQNLNHDAMYWYRQDPGQGLRLIYYSQIVNDFQKGDIAEGYSVSREKKESFPLTVTSAQKNPTAFYLCASSIPAGGYTFGSGTRLTVV.